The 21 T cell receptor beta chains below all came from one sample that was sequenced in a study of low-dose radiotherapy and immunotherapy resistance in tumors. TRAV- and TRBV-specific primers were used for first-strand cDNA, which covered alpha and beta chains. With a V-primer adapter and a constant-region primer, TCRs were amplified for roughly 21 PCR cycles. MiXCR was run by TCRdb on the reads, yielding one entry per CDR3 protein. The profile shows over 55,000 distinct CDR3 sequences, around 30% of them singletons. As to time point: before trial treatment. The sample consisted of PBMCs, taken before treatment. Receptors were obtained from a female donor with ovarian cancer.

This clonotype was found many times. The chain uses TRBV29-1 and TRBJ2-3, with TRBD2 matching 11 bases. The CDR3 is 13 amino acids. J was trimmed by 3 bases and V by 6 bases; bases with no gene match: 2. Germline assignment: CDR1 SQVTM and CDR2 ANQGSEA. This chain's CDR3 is CSVASGRTDTQYF. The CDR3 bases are TGCAGCGTCGCTAGCGGGAGGACAGATACGCAGTATTTT.

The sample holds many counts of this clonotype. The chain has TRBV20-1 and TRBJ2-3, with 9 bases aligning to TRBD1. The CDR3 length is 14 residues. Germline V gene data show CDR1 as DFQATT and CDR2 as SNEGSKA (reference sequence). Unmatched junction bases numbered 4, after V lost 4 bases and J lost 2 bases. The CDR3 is CSATGTGFTDTQYF. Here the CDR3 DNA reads TGCAGTGCTACCGGGACAGGGTTCACAGATACGCAGTATTTT.

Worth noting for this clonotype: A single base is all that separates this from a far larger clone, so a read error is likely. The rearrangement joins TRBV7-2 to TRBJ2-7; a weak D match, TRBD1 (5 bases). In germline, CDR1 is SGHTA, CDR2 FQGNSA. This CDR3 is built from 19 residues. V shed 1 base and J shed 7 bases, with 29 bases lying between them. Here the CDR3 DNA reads TGTGCCAGCAGCTTAGACATGCAGGGTTCTGATTTGTACGGCAATGAGCAGTACTTC. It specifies CASSLDMQGSDLYGNEQYF.

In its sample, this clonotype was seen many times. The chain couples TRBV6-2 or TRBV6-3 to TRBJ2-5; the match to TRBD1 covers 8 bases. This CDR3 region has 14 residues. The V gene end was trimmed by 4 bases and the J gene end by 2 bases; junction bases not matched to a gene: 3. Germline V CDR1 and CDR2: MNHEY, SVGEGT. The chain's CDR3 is CASSFDRGQETQYF. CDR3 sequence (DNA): TGTGCCAGCAGTTTCGACAGGGGTCAAGAGACCCAGTACTTC.

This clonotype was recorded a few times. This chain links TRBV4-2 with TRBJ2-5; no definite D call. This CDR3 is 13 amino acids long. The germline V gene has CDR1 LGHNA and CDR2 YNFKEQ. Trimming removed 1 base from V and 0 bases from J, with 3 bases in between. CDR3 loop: CASSQGYQETQYF. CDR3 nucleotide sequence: TGTGCCAGCAGCCAAGGGTACCAAGAGACCCAGTACTTC.

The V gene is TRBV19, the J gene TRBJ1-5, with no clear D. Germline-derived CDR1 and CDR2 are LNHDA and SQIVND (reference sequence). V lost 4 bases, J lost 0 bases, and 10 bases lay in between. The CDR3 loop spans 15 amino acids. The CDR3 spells CASSKAGLSNQPQHF. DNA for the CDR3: TGTGCCAGTAGTAAAGCCGGGCTTAGCAATCAGCCCCAGCATTTT.

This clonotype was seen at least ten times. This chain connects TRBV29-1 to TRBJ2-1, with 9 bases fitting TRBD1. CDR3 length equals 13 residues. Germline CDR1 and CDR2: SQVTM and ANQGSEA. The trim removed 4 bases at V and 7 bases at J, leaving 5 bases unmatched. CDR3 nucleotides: TGCAGCGTTGCCCGACAGGGGGGAAATGAGCAGTTCTTC. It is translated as CSVARQGGNEQFF.

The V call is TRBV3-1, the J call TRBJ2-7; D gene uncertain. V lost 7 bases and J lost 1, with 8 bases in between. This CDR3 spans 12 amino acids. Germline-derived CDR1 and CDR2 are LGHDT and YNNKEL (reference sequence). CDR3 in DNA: TGTGCCAGCATCTCCCCTTCCTACGAGCAGTACTTC. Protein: CASISPSYEQYF.

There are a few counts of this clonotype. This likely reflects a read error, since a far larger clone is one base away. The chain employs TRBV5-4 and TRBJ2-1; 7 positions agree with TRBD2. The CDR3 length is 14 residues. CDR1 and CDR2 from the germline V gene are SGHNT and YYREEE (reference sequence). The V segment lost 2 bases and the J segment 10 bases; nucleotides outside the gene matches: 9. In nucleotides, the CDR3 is TGTGCCAGCAGCTTTAGGCGGGAGCCCTACGAGCAGTTCTTC. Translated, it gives CASSFRREPYEQFF.

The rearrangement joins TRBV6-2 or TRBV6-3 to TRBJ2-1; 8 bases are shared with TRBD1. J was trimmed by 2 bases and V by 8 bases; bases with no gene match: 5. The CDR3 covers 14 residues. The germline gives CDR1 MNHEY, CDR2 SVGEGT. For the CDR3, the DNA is TGTGCCAGCCTGACAGGGGAAGCCTACAATGAGCAGTTCTTC. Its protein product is CASLTGEAYNEQFF.

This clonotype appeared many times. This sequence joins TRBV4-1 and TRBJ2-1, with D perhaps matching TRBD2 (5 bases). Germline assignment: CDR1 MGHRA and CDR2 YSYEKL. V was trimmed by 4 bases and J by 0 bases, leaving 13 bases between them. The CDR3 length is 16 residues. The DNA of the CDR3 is TGCGCCAGCAGCCGATTAGCGCTTAGCTCCTACAATGAGCAGTTCTTC. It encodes CASSRLALSSYNEQFF.

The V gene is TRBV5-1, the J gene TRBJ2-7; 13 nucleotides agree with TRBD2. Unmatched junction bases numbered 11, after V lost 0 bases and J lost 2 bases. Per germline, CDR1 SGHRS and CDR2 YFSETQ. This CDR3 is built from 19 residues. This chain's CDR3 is CASSLAPGTSGAIPYEQYF. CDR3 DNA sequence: TGCGCCAGCAGCTTGGCCCCCGGGACTAGCGGGGCTATACCCTACGAGCAGTACTTC.

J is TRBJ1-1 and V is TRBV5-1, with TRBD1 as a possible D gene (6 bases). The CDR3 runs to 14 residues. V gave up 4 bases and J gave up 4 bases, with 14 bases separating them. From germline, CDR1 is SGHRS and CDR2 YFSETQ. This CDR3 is CASSLTGLRTEAFF. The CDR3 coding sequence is TGCGCCAGCAGCCTAACAGGGCTCCGCACTGAAGCTTTCTTT.

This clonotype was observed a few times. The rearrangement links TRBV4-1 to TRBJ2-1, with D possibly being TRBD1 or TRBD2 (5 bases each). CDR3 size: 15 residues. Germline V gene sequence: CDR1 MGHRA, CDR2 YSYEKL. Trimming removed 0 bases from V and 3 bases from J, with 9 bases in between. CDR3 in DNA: TGCGCCAGCAGCCAAGATCGAGGGGTCTACAATGAGCAGTTCTTC. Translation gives CASSQDRGVYNEQFF.

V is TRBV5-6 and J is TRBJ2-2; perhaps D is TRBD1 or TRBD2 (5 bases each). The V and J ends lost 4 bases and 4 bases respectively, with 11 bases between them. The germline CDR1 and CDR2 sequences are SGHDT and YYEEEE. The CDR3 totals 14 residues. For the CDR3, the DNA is TGTGCCAGCAGCCTGTCGGGGACCACCGGGGAGCTGTTTTTT. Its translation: CASSLSGTTGELFF.

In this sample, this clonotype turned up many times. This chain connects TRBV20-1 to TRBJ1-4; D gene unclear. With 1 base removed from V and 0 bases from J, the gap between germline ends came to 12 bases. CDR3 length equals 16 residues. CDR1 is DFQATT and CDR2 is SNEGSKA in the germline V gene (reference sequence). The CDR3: CSARGSPATTNEKLFF. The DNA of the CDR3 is TGCAGTGCTAGAGGATCCCCCGCAACAACTAATGAAAAACTGTTTTTT.

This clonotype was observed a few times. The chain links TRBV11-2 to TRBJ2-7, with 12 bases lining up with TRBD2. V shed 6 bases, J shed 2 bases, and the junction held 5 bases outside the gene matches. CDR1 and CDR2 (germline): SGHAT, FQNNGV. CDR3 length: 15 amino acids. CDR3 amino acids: CASSHTSGRTYEQYF. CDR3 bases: TGTGCCAGCAGTCACACTAGCGGGAGGACCTACGAGCAGTACTTC.

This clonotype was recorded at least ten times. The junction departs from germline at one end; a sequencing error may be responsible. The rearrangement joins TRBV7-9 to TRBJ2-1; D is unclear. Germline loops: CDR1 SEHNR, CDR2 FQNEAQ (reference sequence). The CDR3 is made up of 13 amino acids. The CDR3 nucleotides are TGTGCCAGCACCTTAGGGACCTACAATGAGCAGTTCTTC. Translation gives CASTLGTYNEQFF.

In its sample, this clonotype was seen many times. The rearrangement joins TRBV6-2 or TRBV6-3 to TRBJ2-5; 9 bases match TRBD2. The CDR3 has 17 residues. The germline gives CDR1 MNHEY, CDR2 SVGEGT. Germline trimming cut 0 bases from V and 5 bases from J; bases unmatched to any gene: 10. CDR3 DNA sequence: TGTGCCAGCAGTTACTCCTCGTCTAGCGGGATCTTGGAGACCCAGTACTTC. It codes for CASSYSSSSGILETQYF.

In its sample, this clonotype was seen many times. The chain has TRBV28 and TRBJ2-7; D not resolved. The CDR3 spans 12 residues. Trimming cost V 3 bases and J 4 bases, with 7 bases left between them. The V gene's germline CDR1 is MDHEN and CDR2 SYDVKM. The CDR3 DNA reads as TGTGCCAGCAGTTTGTTTCTTTACGAGCAGTACTTC. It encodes CASSLFLYEQYF.

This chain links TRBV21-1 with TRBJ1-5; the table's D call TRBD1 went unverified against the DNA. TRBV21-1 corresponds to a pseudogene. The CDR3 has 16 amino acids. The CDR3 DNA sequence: TGTGCCAGCAGGAAAGTAGACAGCCTTAGCAATCAGCCCCAGCATTTT. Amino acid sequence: CASRKVDSLSNQPQHF.